Listed below are T cell receptor beta chains from one sample, sequenced in a study of blood T cell repertoires in COVID-19. Some clones are missing from TCRdb's copy, which holds only in-frame ones; the method was immunoSEQ multiplex PCR. The sample holds roughly 150,000 clones, about 80% seen once. The sequencing input was peripheral blood. These receptors all come from a man between 60 and 70 years old with acute or convalescent COVID-19. CDR3s include the opening cysteine and the closing phenylalanine or tryptophan. D genes are given only for firm matches. Not every row has a clone size; where given, it reads once, few, many or a size class.

d_call j_call clone_size v_call cdr3_nt cdr3_aa
. TRBJ1-5 once TRBV6-5 TGTGCCAGCAGTCTCGAGGGAGGCAATCAGCCCCAGCATTTT CASSLEGGNQPQHF
TRBD2 TRBJ2-2 . TRBV6-6 TGTGCCAGCAGTCACGCGGGACTAGCGGCCAACACCGGGGAGCTGTTTTTT CASSHAGLAANTGELFF
. TRBJ1-1 . TRBV28 TGTGCCAGCAGTCCGTTTTTCCTCAGCAGGGCTCGCACTGAAGCTTTCTTT CASSPFFLSRARTEAFF
. TRBJ1-3 . TRBV9 TGTGCCAGCAGCGTAGCTGGACAGCGTGGAAACACCATATATTTT CASSVAGQRGNTIYF
. TRBJ1-1 . TRBV13 TGTGCCAGCAGCTCCCAGGGTTTCATAGAAGCTTTCTTT CASSSQGFIEAFF
TRBD2 TRBJ2-1 . TRBV6-6 TGTGCCAGCGTGGGACTAGCGGCCCAATACAATGAGCAGTTCTTC CASVGLAAQYNEQFF
. TRBJ2-1 . TRBV6-5 TGTGCCAGCATTGGGCAGGGAAACAATGAGCAGTTCTTC CASIGQGNNEQFF
TRBD1 TRBJ2-1 once TRBV7-9 TGTGCCAGCAGCGTTAGACAGGGGTCCTACAATGAGCAGTTCTTC CASSVRQGSYNEQFF
TRBD2 TRBJ2-7 . TRBV3-1/TRBV3-2 TGTGCCAGCAGCCAAGAAGGAGGTAGCGGGAAGGAGCAGTACTTC CASSQEGGSGKEQYF
. TRBJ1-4 . TRBV11-2 TGTGCCAGCAGCTTAGGGCAGGGTATGGGTAATGAAAAACTGTTTTTT CASSLGQGMGNEKLFF
. TRBJ1-6 . TRBV28 TGTGCCAGCAGTTTACCCCCTCGACAGACCTATAATTCACCCCTCCACTTT CASSLPPRQTYNSPLHF
TRBD2 TRBJ2-6 . TRBV19 TGTGCCAGTAGAAGTGGACTAGCGGGAGCGGCCAACGTCCTGACTTTC CASRSGLAGAANVLTF
. TRBJ2-2 few TRBV6-5 TGTGCCAGCAGTTATCGCGGGTTCACCGGGGAGCTGTTTTTT CASSYRGFTGELFF
. TRBJ1-1 . TRBV9 TGTGCCAGCAGCGTAACGGGATACGCTGAAGCTTTCTTT CASSVTGYAEAFF
. TRBJ2-1 . TRBV5-1 TGCGCCAGCAGCTCCGAGGCGGGGCTCAATGAGCAGTTCTTC CASSSEAGLNEQFF
. TRBJ2-7 . TRBV2 TGTGCCAGCGGTGGACGGGTATCCTACGAGCAGTACTTC CASGGRVSYEQYF
TRBD2 TRBJ2-5 . TRBV7-2 TGTGCCAGCAGCTTAGGCGGGGCGGGTAGCGGGAGGAAGACCCAGTACTTC CASSLGGAGSGRKTQYF
. TRBJ2-2 . TRBV5-1 TGCGCCAGCAGCTTGGTAGCGCCCCCAAAGGGGGAGCTGTTTTTT CASSLVAPPKGELFF
TRBD1 TRBJ2-7 few TRBV19 TGTGCCAGTAGTATAGGTTGGGCAGGGGGCGGCGAGCAGTACTTC CASSIGWAGGGEQYF
. TRBJ1-1 . TRBV7-9 TGTGCCAGCAGCACCAACCAGGGAACTGAAGCTTTCTTT CASSTNQGTEAFF
TRBD1 TRBJ2-1 . TRBV7-9 TGTGCCAGCAGCCCAGACAGGGATGAGCAGTTCTTC CASSPDRDEQFF
TRBD2 TRBJ2-7 . TRBV24-1 TGTGCCACCAGTGAGTCCGGGACTAGCGGATACGAGCAGTACTTC CATSESGTSGYEQYF
TRBD2 TRBJ2-1 . TRBV30 TGTGCCTGGAGTGTTGTGCTAGCGGGGGCGGTTGAGCAGTTCTTC CAWSVVLAGAVEQFF
TRBD2 TRBJ2-2 . TRBV9 TGTGCCAGCAGGAGAACCGGGACTAGCGGGAGCTCGGAGCTGTTTTTT CASRRTGTSGSSELFF